These 2 T cell receptor beta chains were sequenced from one sample in a study of cytomegalovirus exposure and HLA in healthy donors. Some clones are missing from TCRdb's copy, which holds only in-frame ones; the method was immunoSEQ multiplex PCR. The table records some 170,000 clones, roughly 84% of them present only once. The sample consisted of PBMCs. The receptor set was obtained from a man under 40 in good health and CMV-seropositive.

The chain recombines TRBV27 with TRBJ1-1, with D unresolved. The CDR3 is 14 amino acids. CDR1 MNHEY and CDR2 SMNVEV come from the germline V gene (reference sequence). V was pared by 2 bases and J by 0 bases, with 7 bases between. This chain's CDR3 is CASSLRNMNTEAFF. CDR3 nucleotides: TGTGCCAGCAGTTTACGAAACATGAACACTGAAGCTTTCTTT.

The chain joins TRBV7-8 to TRBJ1-1; D might be TRBD1 (5 bases). The CDR3 extends over 13 amino acids. Germline CDR1 and CDR2: SGHVS and FQNEAQ. V gave up 3 bases and J gave up 2 bases, with 7 bases separating them. CDR3 sequence: CASSFDSNTEAFF. In nucleotides, the CDR3 is TGTGCCAGCAGCTTCGACAGCAACACTGAAGCTTTCTTT.